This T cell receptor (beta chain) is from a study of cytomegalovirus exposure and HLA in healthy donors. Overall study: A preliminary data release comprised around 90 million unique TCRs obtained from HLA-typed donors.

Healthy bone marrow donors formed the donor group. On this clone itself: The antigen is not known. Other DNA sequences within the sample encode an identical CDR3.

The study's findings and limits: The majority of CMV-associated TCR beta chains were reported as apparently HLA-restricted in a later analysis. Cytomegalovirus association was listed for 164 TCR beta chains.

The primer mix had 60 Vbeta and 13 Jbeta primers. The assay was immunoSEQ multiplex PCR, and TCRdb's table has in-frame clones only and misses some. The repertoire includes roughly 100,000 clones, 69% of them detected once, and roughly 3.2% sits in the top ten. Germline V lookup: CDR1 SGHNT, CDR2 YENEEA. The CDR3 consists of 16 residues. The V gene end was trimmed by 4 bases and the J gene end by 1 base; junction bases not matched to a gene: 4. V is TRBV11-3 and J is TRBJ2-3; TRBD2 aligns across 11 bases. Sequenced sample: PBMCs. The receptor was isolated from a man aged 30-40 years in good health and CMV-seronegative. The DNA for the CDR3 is TGTGCCAGCAGCTCCGGGACTAGCGGAGGCACAGATACGCAGTATTTT. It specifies CASSSGTSGGTDTQYF.